The 21 T cell receptor beta chains in this list originate from one sample, sequenced in a study of T-cell memory formation after mild COVID-19. Each CDR3 protein is one row after TCRdb ran MiXCR on the 5' RACE reads. In the table there are tens of thousands of distinct CDR3 sequences, under 7.5% of which are singletons. Sequencing used PBMCs or a T cell subset sorted from them (not recorded which). All receptors come from a man aged 18 to 29 who had mild COVID-19 (a few samples of this study predate the infection). Cell type and time point are not known.

This CDR3 reads CASSYAKNYEQYV. CDR3 coding DNA: TGTGCCAGCAGCTACGCAAAAAACTACGAGCAGTACGTC. V usage is TRBV7-2 and J usage is TRBJ2-7; D call uncertain. Germline V gives CDR1 SGHTA, CDR2 FQGNSA. This CDR3 spans 13 amino acids. V was trimmed by 4 bases and J by 3 bases, leaving 10 bases between them.

Notes on this clonotype: A much larger clone differs from this one at a single base, so this may be a read error. CDR3 bases: TGCGCCAGCAGCGGGGGCAGTCTGTTATTC. As protein: CASSGGSLLF. This chain links TRBV5-1 with TRBJ2-1; a weak D match, TRBD1 (6 bases). Germline V lookup: CDR1 SGHRS, CDR2 YFSETQ. The CDR3 is made up of 10 amino acids.

This clonotype has just a few counts. J is TRBJ2-3 and V is TRBV7-2, with D possibly called TRBD1 or TRBD2 (5 bases each). This CDR3 has 15 residues. Germline V CDR1 and CDR2: SGHTA, FQGNSA. V was trimmed by 7 bases and J by 1 base, leaving 15 bases between them. In DNA form, the CDR3 reads TGTGCCAGCACCCCTGGGGGTCCAGGCACAGATACGCAGTATTTT. Translation: CASTPGGPGTDTQYF.

This clonotype appeared many times. The chain couples TRBV7-2 to TRBJ1-2; no clear D. V shed 1 base and J shed 7 bases, with 13 bases lying between them. CDR3 length: 14 residues. Germline CDR1 SGHTA, CDR2 FQGNSA. CDR3 protein: CASSLESGVRGYTF. In nucleotides, the CDR3 is TGTGCCAGCAGCTTAGAGTCCGGGGTCCGTGGCTACACCTTC.

This clonotype was counted at least ten times. The V and J genes are TRBV6-2 or TRBV6-3 and TRBJ2-7; 7 nucleotides align to TRBD2. V dropped 6 bases and J dropped 2; count of bases not matched to a gene: 4. Per germline, CDR1 MNHEY and CDR2 SVGEGT. The CDR3 covers 13 residues. In nucleotides, the CDR3 is TGTGCCAGCAGACGGGAGGCCCCCTACGAGCAGTACTTC. Protein sequence: CASRREAPYEQYF.

V is TRBV6-5 and J is TRBJ2-5; TRBD1 is a possible D gene (6 bases). The CDR3 spans 16 residues. Trimming took off 4 bases at V and 5 bases at J, with 20 bases between the two ends. Germline V gene sequence: CDR1 MNHEY, CDR2 SVGAGI. The CDR3 here is CASSSAAGAGGETQYF. CDR3 coding DNA: TGTGCCAGCAGTTCGGCGGCAGGGGCCGGAGGCGAGACCCAGTACTTC.

This clonotype was counted a few times. The chain has TRBV4-3 and TRBJ1-2; D gene uncertain. CDR3 size: 15 residues. Germline assignment: CDR1 LGHNA and CDR2 YSLEER. V lost 1 base to trimming and J lost 8 bases, with 17 bases between them. CDR3 protein: CASSQASIARGGYTF. CDR3 DNA: TGCGCCAGCAGCCAAGCGAGTATAGCCCGGGGAGGCTACACCTTC.

V gene TRBV12-3 or TRBV12-4 combines with J gene TRBJ1-1; the D gene is possibly TRBD1 (5 bases). Deletions cut 7 bases from V and 4 bases from J, with 16 bases between. The CDR3 runs 14 residues. The chain's CDR3 is CASTPGRASTEAFF. For the CDR3, the DNA is TGTGCCAGCACGCCGGGCAGGGCGAGCACTGAAGCTTTCTTT.

This clonotype was seen a handful of times. The chain couples TRBV20-1 to TRBJ2-3, with a possible D match to TRBD1 (5 bases). Deletions cut 0 bases from V and 5 bases from J, with 15 bases between. The germline V gene has CDR1 DFQATT and CDR2 SNEGSKA (reference sequence). There are 15 residues in the CDR3. The CDR3 DNA reads as TGCAGTGCTAGAGATCCGGCAGGGAATAGAGATACGCAGTATTTT. Its translation is CSARDPAGNRDTQYF.

V and J are TRBV20-1 and TRBJ2-6; 10 bases align to TRBD1. Germline trimming cut 2 bases from V and 0 bases from J; bases unmatched to any gene: 4. The germline V gene encodes CDR1 DFQATT and CDR2 SNEGSKA (reference sequence). The CDR3 is 17 amino acids. The CDR3 DNA follows: TGCAGTGCTAGACCGACAGGGGGCCTCTCTGGGGCCAACGTCCTGACTTTC. Its protein product is CSARPTGGLSGANVLTF.

This clonotype was counted only a few times. The V gene is TRBV7-2, the J gene TRBJ2-4, with D perhaps matching TRBD1 (6 bases). The germline V gene encodes CDR1 SGHTA and CDR2 FQGNSA. V lost 5 bases, J lost 7 bases, and 15 bases lay in between. This CDR3 contains 14 residues. The CDR3 nucleotides read TGTGCCAGCAGCGAGGGACATAGGAGGAACATTCAGTACTTC. Protein: CASSEGHRRNIQYF.

In its sample, this clonotype was seen once. The V and J genes are TRBV12-3 or TRBV12-4 and TRBJ2-5; 7 bases are a match to TRBD1. TRBJ2-7 matches the DNA end more closely, so the J call is doubtful. The CDR3 spans 14 residues. The CDR3: CASSRTGPVDEQYF. The CDR3 coding sequence is TGTGCCAGCAGTCGGACAGGACCTGTCGACGAGCAGTACTTC.

This clonotype was counted between two and nine times. This chain links TRBV5-1 with TRBJ1-4; possibly TRBD1 for D (5 bases). Germline V gene lookup returns CDR1 SGHRS and CDR2 YFSETQ. Between the trimmed V and J ends, which lost 4 bases and 6 bases, there was a span of 13 bases. This CDR3 spans 14 amino acids. CDR3 residues: CASSMSGTDEKLFF. CDR3 DNA sequence: TGCGCCAGCAGCATGTCCGGGACGGATGAAAAACTGTTTTTT.

This clonotype was observed many times. The rearrangement links TRBV18 to TRBJ2-5; tentative D call: TRBD2 (6 bases). With 2 bases removed from V and 3 bases from J, the gap between germline ends came to 10 bases. This CDR3 spans 14 amino acids. Germline CDR1 reads KGHSH; CDR2 reads LQKENI. CDR3 residues: CASSPGLNKETQYF. CDR3 in DNA: TGTGCCAGCTCACCAGGACTAAACAAAGAGACCCAGTACTTC.

The CDR3 region is CASRKDHSSYEQYF. The DNA of the CDR3 is TGTGCCAGTAGAAAGGACCACAGCTCCTACGAGCAGTACTTC. The V call is TRBV19, the J call TRBJ2-7; no clear D. V lost 6 bases and J lost 0, with 12 bases in between. Germline V lookup: CDR1 LNHDA, CDR2 SQIVND (reference sequence). The CDR3 has 14 residues.

This clonotype was counted between two and nine times. The rearrangement links TRBV7-9 to TRBJ2-5, with D perhaps matching TRBD1 or TRBD2 (5 bases each). Germline CDR1 SEHNR, CDR2 FQNEAQ (reference sequence). The CDR3 covers 13 residues. Trimming left V 3 bases short and J 5 bases short, with 10 bases between. The CDR3 loop is CASSFGGMETQYF. The CDR3 coding sequence is TGTGCCAGCAGCTTTGGGGGAATGGAGACCCAGTACTTC.

This clonotype came up a few times. The chain joins TRBV7-2 to TRBJ2-5; D not resolved. V was pared by 5 bases and J by 4 bases, with 14 bases between. Germline V gives CDR1 SGHTA, CDR2 FQGNSA. The CDR3 totals 14 residues. In DNA form, the CDR3 reads TGTGCCAGCAGCCAGCGAGGATCGGGAGAGACCCAGTACTTC. It translates to CASSQRGSGETQYF.

The chain carries TRBV24-1 and TRBJ2-1, with 9 bases identical to TRBD1. V was clipped by 3 bases and J by 5 bases; unmatched bases: 4. This CDR3 region has 15 residues. Germline CDR1 is KGHDR and CDR2 is SFDVKD. This chain's CDR3 is CATSDPGQGNNEQFF. The CDR3 bases are TGTGCCACCAGTGATCCGGGACAGGGCAACAATGAGCAGTTCTTC.

This clonotype was counted at least ten times. The chain links TRBV5-1 to TRBJ2-3; D remains ambiguous. The CDR3 extends over 13 amino acids. The germline CDR1 and CDR2 sequences are SGHRS and YFSETQ. The V end was cut by 0 bases, the J end by 4 bases, with 6 bases between. The CDR3 region has the DNA TGCGCCAGCAGCTTGGTTCCCTCAGATACGCAGTATTTT. Its translation is CASSLVPSDTQYF.

This clonotype was seen more than once but under ten times. The chain recombines TRBV7-6 with TRBJ2-5, with 10 positions matching TRBD1. CDR1 and CDR2 from the germline V gene are SGHVS and FNYEAQ. The J segment lost 5 bases and the V segment lost 1 base, leaving 4 bases of the junction unmatched. The CDR3 is 15 residues long. The CDR3 reads CASSLGDRGGETQYF. The CDR3, as DNA: TGTGCCAGCAGCTTAGGGGACAGGGGTGGTGAGACCCAGTACTTC. Combining the CDR3 with reference TRBV7-6 and TRBJ2-5 gives the whole variable domain GAGVSQSPRYKVTKRGQDVALRCDPISGHVSLYWYRQALGQGPEFLTYFNYEAQQDKSGLPNDRFSAERPEGSISTLTIQRTEQRDSAMYRCASSLGDRGGETQYFGPGTRLLVL.

The gene calls are TRBV7-9 and TRBJ1-5; a possible D gene is TRBD1 (6 bases). In germline, CDR1 is SEHNR, CDR2 FQNEAQ (reference sequence). V lost 2 bases and J lost 5, with 10 bases in between. This CDR3 contains 14 residues. The CDR3 spells CASSLMGADQPQHF. CDR3 DNA sequence: TGTGCCAGCAGCTTAATGGGGGCTGATCAGCCCCAGCATTTT. The whole variable domain, remainder taken from reference TRBV7-9 and TRBJ1-5, is DTGVSQNPRHKITKRGQNVTFRCDPISEHNRLYWYRQTLGQGPEFLTYFQNEAQLEKSRLLSDRFSAERPKGSFSTLEIQRTEQGDSAMYLCASSLMGADQPQHFGDGTRLSIL.